The clone carrying this T cell receptor beta chain has a handful of counts. As yet, its antigen is unknown. Both 60 Vbeta primers and 13 Jbeta primers went into the PCR. TCRdb's copy holds only in-frame clones and misses some; the assay was immunoSEQ multiplex PCR. The data show approximately 170,000 clones, approximately 80% seen once. These data are taken from a study of cytomegalovirus exposure and HLA in healthy donors. Study overall: A prior study identified approximately 120 million unique TCR beta sequences from 200 million or so T cells. Among the roughly 400 donors who were genotyped, approximately 84% fell in the genetic ancestry cluster that is associated with self-reported Caucasian donors. General study findings and limits: Across HLA loci, a later analysis found differing TCR association rates, with DRB1 most and HLA-C fewest.

The CDR3 extends over 15 amino acids. The V segment lost 3 bases and the J segment 0 bases; nucleotides outside the gene matches: 3. CDR1 and CDR2 from the germline V gene are LGHNA and YNFKEQ. Sequencing input: PBMCs. This sequence joins TRBV4-2 and TRBJ2-5; 8 bases fit TRBD2. This clonotype was obtained from a boy under 10 years old in good health and CMV-seronegative. CDR3 residues: CASSQRLAHQETQYF. CDR3 DNA: TGTGCCAGCAGCCAGCGACTAGCGCACCAAGAGACCCAGTACTTC.